The 25 T cell receptor beta chains below all came from one sample that was sequenced in a study of OX40 agonist ivuxolimab in advanced cancers. The data were produced by immunoSEQ multiplex PCR, yet TCRdb's version contains in-frame clones alone and is incomplete. The sample holds tens of thousands of clones, around 86% seen once. The specimen comprised CD4+ or CD8+ T cells sorted from blood, sampled in a trial of the OX40 agonist ivuxolimab. The receptors come from an adult with an advanced solid tumor such as melanoma, head and neck, liver or kidney cancer.

The chain has TRBV6-1 and TRBJ1-1; D remains unclear. The CDR3 length is 15 residues. V was trimmed by 4 bases and J by 0 bases, leaving 12 bases between them. Germline V gives CDR1 MNHNS, CDR2 SASEGT. DNA of the CDR3: TGTGCCAGCAGTGCCGGGTCAGCTATGAACACTGAAGCTTTCTTT. This gives the protein CASSAGSAMNTEAFF.

The chain uses TRBV19 and TRBJ1-2, with 8 bases fitting TRBD1. This CDR3 spans 14 amino acids. V lost 3 bases and J lost 6; bases outside the gene matches: 6. CDR1 is LNHDA, CDR2 SQIVND, per germline (reference sequence). CDR3 sequence reads: CASSMIETGDGYTF. The CDR3 nucleotides are TGTGCCAGTAGTATGATAGAGACAGGGGATGGCTACACCTTC.

This chain links TRBV7-9 with TRBJ1-2, with 7 bases that match TRBD1. Losses at the gene ends were 8 bases for V and 6 bases for J; bases not matched to a gene: 6. The CDR3 is made up of 12 amino acids. Germline CDR1 SEHNR, CDR2 FQNEAQ (reference sequence). CDR3 in DNA: TGTGCCAGCTCCGACAGGGTTGATGGCTACACCTTC. Translated: CASSDRVDGYTF.

The J gene is TRBJ1-4, the V gene TRBV4-1, with TRBD1 identical over 7 bases. Germline lookup yields CDR1 MGHRA and CDR2 YSYEKL. This CDR3 has 17 residues. With 4 bases clipped from V and 8 bases from J, the junction kept 16 bases outside the gene matches. CDR3 DNA sequence: TGCGCCAGCAGCCTATTTTCGGCTGGGACAGTTCGAGAAAAACTGTTTTTT. Amino acids: CASSLFSAGTVREKLFF.

J is TRBJ1-4 and V is TRBV18; no definite D call. The CDR3 is 14 residues long. V lost 4 bases, J lost 0 bases, and 6 bases lay in between. Germline V gene data show CDR1 as KGHSH and CDR2 as LQKENI. The CDR3 DNA is TGTGCCAGCTCACGACGGTCAACTAATGAAAAACTGTTTTTT. Its translation: CASSRRSTNEKLFF.

About this clone itself: The junction does not match germline at one end; this may be a read error. The chain joins TRBV5-6 to TRBJ2-5, with TRBD1 matching over 8 bases. Looked up from germline, CDR1 is SGHDT and CDR2 is YYEEEE. The length of the CDR3 is 17 residues. CDR3 sequence: CASRLGHGTGSQETQYF. In DNA, the CDR3 is TGTGCCAGCAGGTTGGGCCACGGGACAGGTTCTCAAGAGACCCAGTACTTC. Full variable domain (missing parts from reference TRBV5-6 and TRBJ2-5): DAGVTQSPTHLIKTRGQQVTLRCSPKSGHDTVSWYQQALGQGPQFIFQYYEEEERQRGNFPDRFSGHQFPNYSSELNVNALLLGDSALYLCASRLGHGTGSQETQYFGPGTRLLVL.

V is TRBV6-1 and J is TRBJ1-1, with D tentatively TRBD1 (5 bases). The V gene lost 1 base and the J gene lost 2 bases, with 8 bases spanning the gap. Per the germline V gene, CDR1 is MNHNS and CDR2 is SASEGT. This CDR3 comprises 14 residues. This chain's CDR3 is CASSEGGINTEAFF. In nucleotides, the CDR3 is TGTGCCAGCAGTGAAGGGGGGATTAACACTGAAGCTTTCTTT.

J is TRBJ2-2 and V is TRBV19; D unresolved. The germline V gene has CDR1 LNHDA and CDR2 SQIVND (reference sequence). V was clipped by 3 bases and J by 4 bases, with 6 bases between them. CDR3 size: 13 residues. The CDR3 region has the DNA TGTGCCAGTAGTATTGGCGGCACCGGGGAGCTGTTTTTT. Its translation is CASSIGGTGELFF.

This chain joins TRBV21-1 and TRBJ2-7; the table assigns TRBD2, which was not confirmed against the DNA. TRBV21-1 is a listed pseudogene. The CDR3 runs to 15 residues. CDR3 DNA: TGTGCCAGCAGCGGCCGAGGGAGGTTAAGTTACGAGCAGTACTTC. Its translation is CASSGRGRLSYEQYF.

The V gene is TRBV9, the J gene TRBJ1-6, with D possibly being TRBD1 (6 bases). This CDR3 has 15 residues. Trimming left V 3 bases short and J 10 bases short, with 17 bases between. Germline CDR1 reads SGDLS; CDR2 reads YYNGEE. The CDR3 region has the DNA TGTGCCAGCAGCGAAACAGGGCAGTCAATCTCACCCCTCCACTTT. This codes for CASSETGQSISPLHF.

The chain carries TRBV9 and TRBJ2-7; D might be TRBD1 (5 bases). Trimming shortened V by 4 bases and J by 3 bases, and 14 bases separated the two germline ends. This CDR3 has 14 amino acids. In germline, CDR1 is SGDLS, CDR2 YYNGEE. In DNA, the CDR3 is TGTGCCAGCAGCCCCGATGGGGCAAGCTACGAGCAGTACTTC. This codes for CASSPDGASYEQYF. Complete variable domain (other parts from reference TRBV9 and TRBJ2-7): DSGVTQTPKHLITATGQRVTLRCSPRSGDLSVYWYQQSLDQGLQFLIQYYNGEERAKGNILERFSAQQFPDLHSELNLSSLELGDSALYFCASSPDGASYEQYFGPGTRLTVT.

V gene TRBV30 combines with J gene TRBJ1-4; tentatively, D is TRBD1 (5 bases). V lost 0 bases to trimming and J lost 5 bases, with 10 bases between them. The germline CDR1 and CDR2 sequences are GTSNPN and SVGIG (reference sequence). This CDR3 is built from 14 residues. The CDR3 nucleotides read TGTGCCTGGAGTGTATGGGGGGGGAATGAAAAACTGTTTTTT. Encoded protein: CAWSVWGGNEKLFF. Full variable domain (remainder filled in from reference TRBV30 and TRBJ1-4): SQTIHQWPATLVQPVGSPLSLECTVEGTSNPNLYWYRQAAGRGLQLLFYSVGIGQISSEVPQNLSASRPQDRQFILSSKKLLLSDSGFYLCAWSVWGGNEKLFFGSGTQLSVL.

V gene TRBV27 combines with J gene TRBJ1-4; D might be TRBD1 (6 bases). Germline V lookup: CDR1 MNHEY, CDR2 SMNVEV (reference sequence). The CDR3 length is 15 residues. Trimming took 6 bases from V and 1 from J, leaving 12 bases between them. The CDR3 DNA is TGTGCCAGCAGGTCAGAGGGGGTAACTAATGAAAAACTGTTTTTT. Translated, it gives CASRSEGVTNEKLFF.

This chain uses TRBV5-5 with TRBJ1-2; D ambiguous. Germline assignment: CDR1 SGHKS and CDR2 YYEKEE (reference sequence). The CDR3 spans 16 residues. The V end was cut by 5 bases, the J end by 0 bases, with 17 bases between. CDR3 sequence reads: CASSRASREANYGYTF. CDR3 nucleotides: TGTGCCAGCAGTCGGGCCAGTCGGGAAGCTAACTATGGCTACACCTTC.

This clone was seen a handful of times. The chain uses TRBV5-6 and TRBJ2-1, with D perhaps TRBD2 (6 bases). Germline V gene data show CDR1 as SGHDT and CDR2 as YYEEEE. This CDR3 comprises 12 residues. V lost 4 bases, J lost 8 bases, and 10 bases lay in between. CDR3 nucleotide sequence: TGTGCCAGCAGCCGGGACTCCGATGAGCAGTTCTTC. It codes for CASSRDSDEQFF.

The chain combines TRBV7-8 with TRBJ1-5; D gene ambiguous. V was shortened by 4 bases and J by 6 bases, with 13 bases between the two germline ends. The CDR3 runs 14 residues. CDR1 and CDR2 from the germline V gene are SGHVS and FQNEAQ. The DNA for the CDR3 is TGTGCCAGCAGCTCGGTCGGGGTTGGTCAGCCCCAGCATTTT. Its protein is CASSSVGVGQPQHF.

The J gene is TRBJ2-7, the V gene TRBV9; the D is unclear. Deletions cut 4 bases from V and 2 bases from J, with 13 bases between. The CDR3 consists of 14 residues. From germline, CDR1 is SGDLS and CDR2 YYNGEE. The CDR3 nucleotides are TGTGCCAGCAGCCCAACATGGACCCCCTACGAGCAGTACTTC. Translated, it gives CASSPTWTPYEQYF.

This sequence joins TRBV13 and TRBJ2-1; D gene ambiguous. The germline CDR1 and CDR2 sequences are PRHDT and FYEKMQ (reference sequence). The V end lost 1 base, the J end lost 0 bases, and 4 bases lay between the germline ends. This CDR3 comprises 14 residues. CDR3 DNA: TGTGCCAGCAGCTTAGTGAACTCCTACAATGAGCAGTTCTTC. As protein: CASSLVNSYNEQFF.

The chain couples TRBV5-1 to TRBJ1-3; D remains unclear. The germline CDR1 and CDR2 sequences are SGHRS and YFSETQ. The CDR3 consists of 13 residues. Trimming removed 4 bases at V and 2 bases at J, with 7 bases between. CDR3 coding DNA: TGCGCCAGCAGCAGAACAACTGGAAACACCATATATTTT. Its translation: CASSRTTGNTIYF.

The chain joins TRBV5-6 to TRBJ2-1; perhaps TRBD1 as D (7 bases). There are 15 residues in the CDR3. The V gene's germline CDR1 is SGHDT and CDR2 YYEEEE. V lost 2 bases to trimming and J lost 7 bases, with 16 bases between them. The CDR3 coding sequence is TGTGCCAGCAGCTTTGGGTACAGGGGAGGAAATGAGCAGTTCTTC. Its translation: CASSFGYRGGNEQFF. Drawing the rest from reference TRBV5-6 and TRBJ2-1, the complete variable domain is DAGVTQSPTHLIKTRGQQVTLRCSPKSGHDTVSWYQQALGQGPQFIFQYYEEEERQRGNFPDRFSGHQFPNYSSELNVNALLLGDSALYLCASSFGYRGGNEQFFGPGTRLTVL.

This chain joins TRBV6-6 and TRBJ2-5; the D gene could be TRBD1 or TRBD2 (6 bases each). With 2 bases removed from V and 5 bases from J, the gap between germline ends came to 9 bases. The CDR3 totals 13 residues. Germline V gene sequence: CDR1 MNHNY, CDR2 SVGAGI (reference sequence). CDR3 in amino acids: CASSYRGPETQYF. DNA for the CDR3: TGTGCCAGCAGTTACCGGGGGCCGGAGACCCAGTACTTC.

The chain employs TRBV4-3 and TRBJ1-6; TRBD1 is a possible D gene (5 bases). CDR1 and CDR2 from the germline V gene are LGHNA and YSLEER. V was shortened by 3 bases and J by 7 bases, with 13 bases between the two germline ends. The CDR3 is made up of 15 amino acids. This CDR3 reads CASSQSGLSNSPLHF. CDR3 DNA sequence: TGCGCCAGCAGCCAGTCGGGACTTTCGAATTCACCCCTCCACTTT.

The rearrangement joins TRBV12-5 to TRBJ1-5, with 8 bases matching TRBD1. In germline, CDR1 is LGHNT, CDR2 FRNRAP. The V gene end was trimmed by 1 base and the J gene end by 1 base; junction bases not matched to a gene: 0. The CDR3 length is 15 residues. The CDR3 protein is CASGLGQGSNQPQHF. The CDR3 DNA is TGTGCTAGTGGTTTGGGACAGGGGAGCAATCAGCCCCAGCATTTT.

The chain uses TRBV10-3 and TRBJ1-3; the D gene is possibly TRBD1 (5 bases). The ends were cut back, 4 bases at V and 2 bases at J, with 9 bases in the middle. Germline CDR1 is ENHRY and CDR2 is SYGVKD. The length of the CDR3 is 14 residues. CDR3 nucleotide sequence: TGTGCCATCAGTGCCGAGACAGCTGGAAACACCATATATTTT. It is translated as CAISAETAGNTIYF.

The chain has TRBV30 and TRBJ2-5; TRBD1 aligns across 8 bases. Trimming at V came to 3 bases and at J to 7 bases, leaving 7 bases not matched to a gene. Germline CDR1 reads GTSNPN; CDR2 reads SVGIG (reference sequence). CDR3 size: 13 residues. CDR3: CAWSKTGAGTQYF. CDR3 DNA sequence: TGTGCCTGGAGCAAGACAGGGGCTGGGACCCAGTACTTC. The complete variable domain, with remaining parts taken from reference TRBV30 and TRBJ2-5, reads SQTIHQWPATLVQPVGSPLSLECTVEGTSNPNLYWYRQAAGRGLQLLFYSVGIGQISSEVPQNLSASRPQDRQFILSSKKLLLSDSGFYLCAWSKTGAGTQYFGPGTRLLVL.